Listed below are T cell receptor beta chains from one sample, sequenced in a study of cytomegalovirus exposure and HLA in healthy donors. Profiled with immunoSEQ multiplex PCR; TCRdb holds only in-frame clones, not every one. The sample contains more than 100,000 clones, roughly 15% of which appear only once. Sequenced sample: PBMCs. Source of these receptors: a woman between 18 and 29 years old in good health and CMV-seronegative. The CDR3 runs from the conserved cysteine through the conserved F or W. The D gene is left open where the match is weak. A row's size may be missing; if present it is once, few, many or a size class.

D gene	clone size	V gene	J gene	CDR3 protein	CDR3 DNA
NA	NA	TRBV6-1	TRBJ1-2	CASSLTPNYGYTF	TGTGCCAGCAGCCTGACACCTAACTATGGCTACACCTTC
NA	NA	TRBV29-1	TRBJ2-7	CSVSDDGGYEQYF	TGCAGCGTATCAGACGACGGAGGCTACGAGCAGTACTTC
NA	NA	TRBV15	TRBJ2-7	CATSLVEGYGYEQYF	TGTGCCACCAGCTTGGTGGAGGGCTACGGGTACGAGCAGTACTTC
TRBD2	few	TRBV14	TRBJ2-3	CASSQDLLAGATDTQYF	TGTGCCAGCAGCCAAGACCTCCTAGCGGGAGCAACAGATACGCAGTATTTT
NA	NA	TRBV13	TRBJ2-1	CASSLVSYNEQFF	TGTGCCAGCAGCTTAGTATCCTACAATGAGCAGTTCTTC
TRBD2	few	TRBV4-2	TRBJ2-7	CASSQGGVAGGYEQYF	TGTGCCAGCAGCCAAGGAGGTGTAGCGGGAGGGTACGAGCAGTACTTC
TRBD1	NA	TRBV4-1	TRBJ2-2	CASSQDRQGANTGELFF	TGCGCCAGCAGCCAAGACCGACAGGGGGCGAACACCGGGGAGCTGTTTTTT
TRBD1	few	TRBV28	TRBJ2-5	CASSLYGGGQGMETQYF	TGTGCCAGCAGTTTATATGGGGGGGGACAGGGTATGGAGACCCAGTACTTC
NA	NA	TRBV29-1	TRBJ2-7	CSVETGERSYEQYF	TGCAGCGTTGAAACGGGGGAGCGATCCTACGAGCAGTACTTC
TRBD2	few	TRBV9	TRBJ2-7	CASSVAGGADYEQYF	TGTGCCAGCAGCGTAGCCGGGGGGGCAGACTACGAGCAGTACTTC
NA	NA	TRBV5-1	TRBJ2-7	CASSLPGSSYEQYF	TGCGCCAGCAGCTTGCCCGGGAGCTCCTACGAGCAGTACTTC
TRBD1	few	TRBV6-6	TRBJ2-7	CASSSDRVTSYEQYF	TGTGCCAGCAGCTCCGACAGGGTCACCTCCTACGAGCAGTACTTC
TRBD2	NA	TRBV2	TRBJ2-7	CASSEVWTSSSYEQYF	TGTGCCAGCAGTGAAGTGTGGACTAGCAGTTCCTACGAGCAGTACTTC